The source of this TCR beta chain is a study of tumor-infiltrating lymphocytes in primary liver carcinoma. For the study at large: Samples had roughly 3.65 to 7.5 million productive TCRbeta reads, comparable between tissue types.

From 500 ng of total RNA, TCR beta-specific cDNA was reverse-transcribed using a constant-region primer. ARM-PCR, slightly modified, supplied the TCR beta libraries through three nested multiplex PCR rounds. Researchers ran the first two PCR rounds for roughly 11 cycles each with TRBV1-TRBV30 forward primers and a C-beta reverse primer. TCRdb processed the multiplex PCR reads anew with MiXCR; each CDR3 protein has one entry. The table has some 95,000 distinct CDR3 sequences, around 68% seen once. From unsorted bulk tissue weighing roughly 18-31 mg, DNA and RNA were co-extracted. Enrolled patients were chronically infected with HBV and treatment-naive. This clonotype rates as medium-sized. No antigen is known for it. Whole-study results and caveats: For tumor-adjacent and tumor-blood pairs, overlap was less than that seen for tumor region pairs.

This CDR3 region has 12 residues. Looked up from germline, CDR1 is SQVTM and CDR2 is ANQGSEA. With V trimmed by 4 bases and J by 6 bases, 5 bases remained unmatched. J is TRBJ2-7 and V is TRBV29-1, with TRBD2 matching 8 bases. This sequence originates from a man aged 35 to 55 with primary liver carcinoma and hepatitis B virus infection. The source material was tumor-adjacent normal liver tissue. CDR3 sequence (DNA): TGCAGCGTTGTTAGCGGGAACGGCGAGCAGTACTTC. Its protein product is CSVVSGNGEQYF.